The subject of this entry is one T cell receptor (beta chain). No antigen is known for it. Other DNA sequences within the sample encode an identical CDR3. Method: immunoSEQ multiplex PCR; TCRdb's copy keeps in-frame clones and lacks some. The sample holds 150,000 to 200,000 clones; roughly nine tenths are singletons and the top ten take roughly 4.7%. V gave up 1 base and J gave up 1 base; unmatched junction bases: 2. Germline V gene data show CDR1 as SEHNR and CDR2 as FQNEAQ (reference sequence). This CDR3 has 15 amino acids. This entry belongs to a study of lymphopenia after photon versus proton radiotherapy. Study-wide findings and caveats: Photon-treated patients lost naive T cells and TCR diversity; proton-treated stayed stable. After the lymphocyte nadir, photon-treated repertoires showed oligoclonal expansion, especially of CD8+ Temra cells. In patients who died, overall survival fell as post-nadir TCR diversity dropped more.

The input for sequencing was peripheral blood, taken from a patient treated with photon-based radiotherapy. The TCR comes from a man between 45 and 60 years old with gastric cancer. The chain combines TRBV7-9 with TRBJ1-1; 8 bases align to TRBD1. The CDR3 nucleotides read TGTGCCAGCAGCTTAGGAGGGACAGGGAACACTGAAGCTTTCTTT. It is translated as CASSLGGTGNTEAFF.